Listed here are 27 T cell receptor beta chains from one sample, sequenced in a study of shared clonotypes between healthy human individuals. Generated by immunoSEQ multiplex PCR, the TCRdb table keeps only in-frame clones and is missing some. In the table there are 450,000 to 550,000 clones, about four fifths of which are singletons. Sequenced sample: PBMCs. The source of these receptors is a middle-aged woman in good health. Some clones in this sample may be carry-over from other donors' samples.

The chain uses TRBV28 and TRBJ2-1, with 9 positions matching TRBD2. This CDR3 is built from 16 residues. J lost 4 bases, V lost 5 bases, and 9 bases had no gene match. Looked up from germline, CDR1 is MDHEN and CDR2 is SYDVKM. CDR3 sequence reads: CASSPRAGGYYNEQFF. CDR3 nucleotides: TGTGCCAGCAGTCCGCGAGCGGGAGGATATTACAATGAGCAGTTCTTC. The full variable domain, with the rest looked up from reference TRBV28 and TRBJ2-1, is DVKVTQSSRYLVKRTGEKVFLECVQDMDHENMFWYRQDPGLGLRLIYFSYDVKMKEKGDIPEGYSVSREKKERFSLILESASTNQTSMYLCASSPRAGGYYNEQFFGPGTRLTVL.

This clone occurred a few times. The chain links TRBV18 to TRBJ1-4, with TRBD1 as a possible D gene (5 bases). Per germline, CDR1 KGHSH and CDR2 LQKENI. CDR3 size: 15 residues. The ends were cut back, 2 bases at V and 10 bases at J, with 17 bases in the middle. CDR3 nucleotides: TGTGCCAGCTCACCAAGCGGGGCCGCGAGGGGAAAACTGTTTTTT. Translated, it gives CASSPSGAARGKLFF.

V and J are TRBV5-4 and TRBJ2-1; no reliable D call. Trimming pared 1 base from V and 7 bases from J, leaving 6 bases between. The CDR3 is made up of 12 amino acids. From germline, CDR1 is SGHNT and CDR2 YYREEE (reference sequence). This chain's CDR3 is CASSLSVNEQFF. CDR3 bases: TGTGCCAGCAGCTTGTCTGTGAATGAGCAGTTCTTC.

This sequence joins TRBV29-1 and TRBJ2-5; maybe TRBD2 (6 bases). V was clipped by 3 bases and J by 4 bases, with 9 bases between them. The CDR3 covers 12 residues. Germline CDR1 and CDR2: SQVTM and ANQGSEA. The CDR3: CSVDRRGETQYF. In nucleotides, the CDR3 is TGCAGCGTTGACAGGAGGGGAGAGACCCAGTACTTC.

The chain joins TRBV28 to TRBJ1-1; D gene ambiguous. V gave up 3 bases and J gave up 1 base, with 9 bases separating them. Per germline, CDR1 MDHEN and CDR2 SYDVKM. The CDR3 has 14 residues. The CDR3 spells CASSFSWANTEAFF. The CDR3 nucleotides read TGTGCCAGCAGTTTTAGTTGGGCGAACACTGAAGCTTTCTTT.

The chain links TRBV11-2 to TRBJ1-2, with a possible D match to TRBD1 (6 bases). Germline V gene sequence: CDR1 SGHAT, CDR2 FQNNGV. Trimming stripped 0 bases from V and 6 bases from J, with 11 bases between. CDR3 length: 14 residues. CDR3 nucleotides: TGTGCCAGCAGCTTAGATCCCCAGGGGAATGGCTACACCTTC. It translates to CASSLDPQGNGYTF.

A note on this clone: The sample carries other DNA sequences with the same CDR3. The chain couples TRBV5-4 to TRBJ1-1; 9 bases map to TRBD1. V was clipped by 3 bases and J by 1 base; unmatched bases: 4. The CDR3 has 15 amino acids. The germline CDR1 and CDR2 sequences are SGHNT and YYREEE (reference sequence). In nucleotides, the CDR3 is TGTGCCAGCAGCTCCCCGGGACAGGGGAACACTGAAGCTTTCTTT. Amino acids: CASSSPGQGNTEAFF.

The chain employs TRBV2 and TRBJ2-7; TRBD1 aligns across 7 bases. There are 14 residues in the CDR3. Germline V gene lookup returns CDR1 SNHLY and CDR2 FYNNEI. J gave up 2 bases and V 7 bases, and 8 bases lay outside the gene matches. In DNA form, the CDR3 reads TGTGCCAGCACCAAAGGGGGCCAGCCCTACGAGCAGTACTTC. This encodes CASTKGGQPYEQYF.

This chain links TRBV2 with TRBJ2-1, with 11 nucleotides matching TRBD1. The CDR3 covers 15 residues. CDR1 and CDR2 from the germline V gene are SNHLY and FYNNEI. V lost 7 bases and J lost 6; bases outside the gene matches: 8. The CDR3 loop is CASTQGQGVGNEQFF. The CDR3 DNA reads TGTGCCAGCACCCAGGGACAGGGGGTTGGCAATGAGCAGTTCTTC.

This clone was detected once. V gene TRBV15 combines with J gene TRBJ1-5; unclear D gene. The CDR3 has 15 residues. CDR1 and CDR2 (germline): LNHNV, YYDKDF (reference sequence). V was clipped by 1 base and J by 0 bases, with 7 bases between them. The chain's CDR3 is CATSRGRISNQPQHF. The CDR3 DNA sequence: TGTGCCACCAGCAGAGGGCGGATTAGCAATCAGCCCCAGCATTTT.

For the CDR3, the DNA is TGTGCCAGCAGTGAGGATTCCTATGGCTACACCTTC. Translated: CASSEDSYGYTF. V is TRBV6-1 and J is TRBJ1-2; D gene ambiguous. This CDR3 has 12 residues. V lost 3 bases and J lost 4, with 6 bases in between. CDR1 MNHNS and CDR2 SASEGT come from the germline V gene.

This rearrangement joins TRBV5-4 to TRBJ2-5, with TRBD2 matching over 9 bases. V dropped 2 bases and J dropped 6; count of bases not matched to a gene: 5. From germline, CDR1 is SGHNT and CDR2 YYREEE (reference sequence). The length of the CDR3 is 14 residues. CDR3 bases: TGTGCCAGCAGCTTAGCGGGGGGCGCAAAGACCCAGTACTTC. Translating gives CASSLAGGAKTQYF.

As DNA, the CDR3 is TGTGCCTGGAGTGTCGGTAGATCCTACAATGAGCAGTTCTTC. Its translation is CAWSVGRSYNEQFF. The chain joins TRBV30 to TRBJ2-1; no clear D. From germline, CDR1 is GTSNPN and CDR2 SVGIG (reference sequence). V was trimmed by 0 bases and J by 1 base, leaving 7 bases between them. This CDR3 spans 14 amino acids.

The chain recombines TRBV20-1 with TRBJ1-5, with D possibly TRBD1 on 5 matching bases. This CDR3 has 11 amino acids. Germline values: CDR1 DFQATT, CDR2 SNEGSKA (reference sequence). Between the trimmed V and J ends, which lost 1 base and 11 bases, there was a span of 9 bases. The chain's CDR3 is CSARGPGAQHF. DNA for the CDR3: TGCAGTGCTAGAGGCCCGGGGGCCCAGCATTTT.

This clone occurred many times. In DNA, the CDR3 is TGTGCCAGCAGCTTAGGGGTCTGGCGGGAGGACACCTACGAGCAGTACTTC. Protein product: CASSLGVWREDTYEQYF. The rearrangement uses TRBV7-3 and TRBJ2-7; the match to TRBD2 covers 8 bases. Germline lookup yields CDR1 SGHTA and CDR2 FQGTGA. The V and J ends lost 2 bases and 2 bases, in that order; junction bases with no gene match: 11. The CDR3 runs 17 residues.

The table lists this clone with a count of one. The chain joins TRBV28 to TRBJ2-7; D gene uncertain. The germline V gene encodes CDR1 MDHEN and CDR2 SYDVKM. The CDR3 is 15 residues long. V shed 5 bases and J shed 0 bases, with 14 bases lying between them. CDR3 in DNA: TGTGCCAGCAGTCCCTCCAGGCCGGTCTCCTACGAGCAGTACTTC. It yields the protein CASSPSRPVSYEQYF.

The rearrangement joins TRBV7-2 to TRBJ2-7; D is ambiguous. This CDR3 is built from 15 residues. CDR1 is SGHTA and CDR2 is FQGNSA in the germline V gene. The V end lost 5 bases, the J end lost 3 bases, and 17 bases lay between the germline ends. The CDR3 DNA follows: TGTGCCAGCAGCCTCGCGTCCTCGGCCGGCTACGAGCAGTACTTC. Translating it yields CASSLASSAGYEQYF.

The rearrangement uses TRBV10-3 and TRBJ2-7; weak D call: TRBD1 (6 bases). The germline V and J ends were trimmed by 0 bases and 5 bases, with 14 bases remaining between them. This CDR3 spans 15 amino acids. The germline gives CDR1 ENHRY, CDR2 SYGVKD. CDR3 in amino acids: CAISESTGALDEQYF. The DNA of the CDR3 is TGTGCCATCAGTGAGTCGACAGGCGCCTTGGACGAGCAGTACTTC.

V gene TRBV5-4 combines with J gene TRBJ2-3; 7 bases map to TRBD2. V lost 3 bases, J lost 2 bases, and 3 bases stayed unmatched. Germline CDR1 reads SGHNT; CDR2 reads YYREEE (reference sequence). This CDR3 contains 14 residues. CDR3 sequence: CASSSSGTTDTQYF. Written as DNA, the CDR3 is TGTGCCAGCAGCTCTAGCGGAACCACAGATACGCAGTATTTT.

The genes are TRBV19 and TRBJ1-4; D is perhaps TRBD1 (6 bases). V was clipped by 3 bases and J by 8 bases, with 13 bases between them. From germline, CDR1 is LNHDA and CDR2 SQIVND (reference sequence). This CDR3 spans 14 amino acids. In nucleotides, the CDR3 is TGTGCCAGTAGTATCTACAGGGTGTCGGAAAAACTGTTTTTT. Protein: CASSIYRVSEKLFF. The variable domain in full, with the rest retrieved from reference TRBV19 and TRBJ1-4, is DGGITQSPKYLFRKEGQNVTLSCEQNLNHDAMYWYRQDPGQGLRLIYYSQIVNDFQKGDIAEGYSVSREKKESFPLTVTSAQKNPTAFYLCASSIYRVSEKLFFGSGTQLSVL.

In this sample, this clone turned up once. The chain links TRBV4-1 to TRBJ2-1, with a tentative D call TRBD2 (6 bases). This CDR3 comprises 19 residues. From germline, CDR1 is MGHRA and CDR2 YSYEKL. The ends were cut back, 4 bases at V and 1 base at J, with 23 bases in the middle. CDR3: CASSRLVDSWRGSYNEQFF. The CDR3 coding sequence is TGCGCCAGCAGCCGCCTAGTGGATTCTTGGCGGGGTTCCTACAATGAGCAGTTCTTC.

This clone turned up a few times. The chain combines TRBV6-1 with TRBJ1-5; TRBD1 is a possible D gene (5 bases). This CDR3 comprises 13 residues. Trimming left V 6 bases short and J 9 bases short, with 15 bases between. The V gene's germline CDR1 is MNHNS and CDR2 SASEGT. The CDR3 protein is CASRETKGWPQHF. The CDR3 nucleotides read TGTGCCAGCAGGGAGACAAAGGGGTGGCCCCAGCATTTT.

V usage is TRBV6-1 and J usage is TRBJ2-5; no firm D call. V lost 1 base, J lost 7 bases, and 13 bases lay in between. CDR1 is MNHNS and CDR2 is SASEGT in the germline V gene. There are 14 residues in the CDR3. The CDR3 DNA reads as TGTGCCAGCAGTGAAGTAGGTGGTTCGGGGACCCAGTACTTC. This encodes CASSEVGGSGTQYF.

V usage is TRBV7-6 and J usage is TRBJ1-2, with D hard to call. V was pared by 2 bases and J by 0 bases, with 10 bases between. The V gene's germline CDR1 is SGHVS and CDR2 FNYEAQ. The CDR3 is made up of 15 amino acids. CDR3 amino acids: CASSLQFGANYGYTF. The CDR3 DNA sequence: TGTGCCAGCAGCTTACAGTTTGGAGCTAACTATGGCTACACCTTC.

The J gene is TRBJ1-2, the V gene TRBV27; 9 bases are shared with TRBD1. The CDR3 totals 13 residues. From germline, CDR1 is MNHEY and CDR2 SMNVEV (reference sequence). The J segment lost 8 bases and the V segment lost 6 bases, leaving 7 bases of the junction unmatched. CDR3: CASRGTGTIGYTF. CDR3 bases: TGTGCCAGCAGGGGGACAGGGACTATAGGCTACACCTTC.

The chain combines TRBV9 with TRBJ2-2; D not resolved. V gave up 0 bases and J gave up 2 bases, with 8 bases separating them. The CDR3 spans 15 residues. Per the germline V gene, CDR1 is SGDLS and CDR2 is YYNGEE. The CDR3 DNA reads TGTGCCAGCAGCGTAGGGCTGCACAACACCGGGGAGCTGTTTTTT. This translates into CASSVGLHNTGELFF.

This clone was seen a handful of times. The V and J genes are TRBV2 and TRBJ1-1; 12 bases map to TRBD1. This CDR3 has 14 amino acids. With 8 bases clipped from V and 10 bases from J, the junction kept 11 bases outside the gene matches. The germline gives CDR1 SNHLY, CDR2 FYNNEI. CDR3 sequence reads: CASGPGTGGDLAFF. CDR3 DNA: TGTGCCAGCGGCCCCGGGACAGGGGGCGACTTAGCTTTCTTT.